What follows describes a single TCR beta chain. Adults between roughly 18 and 95 years of age took part from 24 US areas. Participants' own reports of clinical history determined their cohort assignment. This record comes from a study of blood T cell repertoires in COVID-19. Study-wide context: Acute and convalescent COVID-19 specimens originated in the United States, Italy and Spain.

Under the authors' procedure: Researchers report that nucleated cell counts were estimated from reference gene primer amplification. Only in-frame clones appear in the TCRdb table, and some are missing; sequencing was by immunoSEQ multiplex PCR. V and J calls and clone size are copied from that table; D and trimming were computed from the DNA. The sample yields roughly 310,000 clones, about nine tenths seen once. The TCR originated in a man in his fifties or sixties who had recovered from COVID-19. Input material: PBMCs or T cells enriched from blood (not recorded which).

The chain's CDR3 is CASSLTAGVNEQFF. Written as DNA, the CDR3 is TGCGCCAGCAGTTTGACAGCGGGAGTTAATGAGCAGTTCTTC. The chain couples TRBV5-1 to TRBJ2-1; 8 positions agree with TRBD2. This CDR3 comprises 14 residues. CDR1 SGHRS and CDR2 YFSETQ come from the germline V gene. V dropped 5 bases and J dropped 7; count of bases not matched to a gene: 8.